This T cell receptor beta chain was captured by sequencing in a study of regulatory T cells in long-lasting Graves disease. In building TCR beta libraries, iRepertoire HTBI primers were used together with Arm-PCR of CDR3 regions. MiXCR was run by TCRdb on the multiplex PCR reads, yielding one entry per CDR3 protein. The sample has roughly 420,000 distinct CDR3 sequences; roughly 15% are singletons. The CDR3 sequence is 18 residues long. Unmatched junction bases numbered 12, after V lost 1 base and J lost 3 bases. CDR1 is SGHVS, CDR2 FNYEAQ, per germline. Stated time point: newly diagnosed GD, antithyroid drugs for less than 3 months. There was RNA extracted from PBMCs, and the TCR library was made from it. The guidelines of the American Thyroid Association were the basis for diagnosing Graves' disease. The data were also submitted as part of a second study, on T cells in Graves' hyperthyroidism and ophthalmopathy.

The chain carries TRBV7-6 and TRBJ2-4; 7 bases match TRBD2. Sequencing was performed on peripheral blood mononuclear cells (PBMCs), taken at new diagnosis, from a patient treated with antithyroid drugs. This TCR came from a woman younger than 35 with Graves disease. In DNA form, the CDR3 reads TGTGCCAGCAGCTTAGGTAGGGCTAGCGGACAAAACAAAAACATTCAGTACTTC. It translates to CASSLGRASGQNKNIQYF.